This entry lists 5 T cell receptor beta chains sequenced from one sample in a study of blood T cell repertoires in COVID-19. Libraries were prepared by immunoSEQ multiplex PCR; TCRdb keeps only in-frame clonotypes and omits some of them. This sample carries a few hundred thousand clones, approximately 90% of them seen once, and the ten largest clones take approximately 4%. The sample taken for sequencing was peripheral blood. Every receptor here comes from a woman in her 50s with active or convalescent COVID-19.

The genes are TRBV7-3 and TRBJ1-3, with TRBD1 matching 8 bases. Germline V gene sequence: CDR1 SGHTA, CDR2 FQGTGA. The CDR3 totals 15 residues. V lost 5 bases, J lost 4 bases, and 7 bases stayed unmatched. CDR3 amino acids: CASSLQGAIGNTIYF. The CDR3 DNA reads as TGTGCCAGCAGCCTTCAGGGGGCGATCGGAAACACCATATATTTT.

The J gene is TRBJ2-7, the V gene TRBV6-2 or TRBV6-3; TRBD2 matches 8 bases. The junction had 8 bases not matched to a gene; V was cut back by 4 bases and J by 6 bases. Looked up from germline, CDR1 is MNHEY and CDR2 is SVGEGT. This CDR3 comprises 14 residues. CDR3 residues: CASSSPGGLFEQYF. The DNA for the CDR3 is TGTGCCAGCAGTTCGCCGGGAGGGCTCTTCGAGCAGTACTTC.

The chain carries TRBV28 and TRBJ2-7, with 8 bases lining up with TRBD1. The ends lost 6 bases at V and 2 bases at J; junction bases unmatched: 0. From germline, CDR1 is MDHEN and CDR2 SYDVKM. The CDR3 sequence is 12 residues long. Here the CDR3 reads CASRTGAYEQYF. The CDR3 nucleotides read TGTGCCAGCAGGACAGGGGCCTACGAGCAGTACTTC.

This chain links TRBV7-2 with TRBJ2-7; a weak D match, TRBD1 (5 bases). Trimming pared 1 base from V and 4 bases from J, leaving 20 bases between. This CDR3 comprises 17 residues. Looked up from germline, CDR1 is SGHTA and CDR2 is FQGNSA. The CDR3 coding sequence is TGTGCCAGCAGCTTAGTATCCCGGACCTCAGGGCCTTACGAGCAGTACTTC. It specifies CASSLVSRTSGPYEQYF.

The chain has TRBV30 and TRBJ1-2; 9 bases fit TRBD1. V lost 0 bases, J lost 6 bases, and 5 bases stayed unmatched. The CDR3 runs to 14 residues. Germline V gene lookup returns CDR1 GTSNPN and CDR2 SVGIG (reference sequence). CDR3 loop: CAWSVRRTGDGYTF. CDR3 DNA sequence: TGTGCCTGGAGTGTAAGGAGGACAGGGGATGGCTACACCTTC.